These 18 T cell receptor beta chains came from one sample sequenced in a study of blood T cell repertoires in COVID-19. This table comes from immunoSEQ multiplex PCR, and its TCRdb copy is limited to in-frame clones, with some not included. The table has about 240,000 clones, about 80% seen once; the top ten hold about 9.5%. The specimen was peripheral blood. The receptors shown here come from a woman over 75 with acute or convalescent COVID-19.

The chain is built from TRBV7-8 and TRBJ1-5, with TRBD1 as a possible D gene (6 bases). The CDR3 totals 14 residues. Germline assignment: CDR1 SGHVS and CDR2 FQNEAQ. V lost 5 bases, J lost 4 bases, and 12 bases lay in between. As DNA, the CDR3 is TGTGCCAGCAGCGACAGGCGAATAAATCAGCCCCAGCATTTT. It specifies CASSDRRINQPQHF.

The rearrangement joins TRBV6-1 to TRBJ2-2; tentative D call: TRBD2 (5 bases). Germline V CDR1 and CDR2: MNHNS, SASEGT. V lost 4 bases and J 5 bases, leaving 20 bases between the germline ends. CDR3 size: 17 residues. The CDR3 bases are TGTGCCAGCAGTGGCGGGTCTGGGCGGAAACCTACCGGGGAGCTGTTTTTT. It yields the protein CASSGGSGRKPTGELFF.

The gene calls are TRBV7-9 and TRBJ2-3; TRBD2 matches 12 bases. The junction had 13 bases not matched to a gene; V was cut back by 5 bases and J by 4 bases. Germline-derived CDR1 and CDR2 are SEHNR and FQNEAQ (reference sequence). The CDR3 consists of 18 residues. DNA of the CDR3: TGTGCCAGCAGCCAACTAGCGGGGGGCTCTAGAGGGGCAGATACGCAGTATTTT. Its translation: CASSQLAGGSRGADTQYF.

Concerning this clone itself: Sequence at one end of the junction differs from germline and may be a read error. The chain links TRBV29-1 to TRBJ1-1; D uncertain. This CDR3 contains 13 residues. The germline gives CDR1 SQVTM, CDR2 ANQGSEA. The CDR3 protein is CSGKQKPNAEAFF. The DNA of the CDR3 is TGCAGCGGAAAACAGAAACCGAACGCTGAAGCTTTCTTT.

The rearrangement uses TRBV5-8 and TRBJ1-6, with D perhaps TRBD1 (6 bases). The CDR3 runs to 15 residues. V shed 0 bases and J shed 6 bases, with 10 bases lying between them. CDR1 is SGHTS and CDR2 is YDEGEE in the germline V gene. Here the CDR3 DNA reads TGTGCCAGCAGCTTGGTTCAGGGGATTAATTCACCCCTCCACTTT. This encodes CASSLVQGINSPLHF.

The chain carries TRBV29-1 and TRBJ1-1; D is undetermined. Deletions cut 6 bases from V and 0 bases from J, with 23 bases between. CDR1 and CDR2 (germline): SQVTM, ANQGSEA. This CDR3 is 17 amino acids long. CDR3 nucleotides: TGCAGCGTGAACGGGAATCGGAAAGCAGTCATGAACACTGAAGCTTTCTTT. Translated: CSVNGNRKAVMNTEAFF. The whole variable domain, remainder taken from reference TRBV29-1 and TRBJ1-1, is SAVISQKPSRDICQRGTSLTIQCQVDSQVTMMFWYRQQPGQSLTLIATANQGSEATYESGFVIDKFPISRPNLTFSTLTVSNMSPEDSSIYLCSVNGNRKAVMNTEAFFGQGTRLTVV.

As for this clone: Other DNA sequences in this sample translate to the same CDR3. This sequence joins TRBV10-3 and TRBJ2-5; 7 nucleotides align to TRBD2. The CDR3 runs 14 residues. The junction had 7 bases not matched to a gene; V was cut back by 8 bases and J by 1 base. The germline CDR1 and CDR2 sequences are ENHRY and SYGVKD. The CDR3 DNA is TGTGCCATCCGGGGTGGGGGGGGCCAAGAGACCCAGTACTTC. Protein: CAIRGGGGQETQYF.

V usage is TRBV18 and J usage is TRBJ1-5; 8 positions agree with TRBD1. CDR3 length: 17 residues. Germline loops: CDR1 KGHSH, CDR2 LQKENI. V was pared by 1 base and J by 5 bases, with 10 bases of the junction left unmatched. CDR3 DNA sequence: TGTGCCAGCTCACCACTCCCCTGGACAGGGCCCGATCAGCCCCAGCATTTT. Its translation is CASSPLPWTGPDQPQHF.

This chain joins TRBV25-1 and TRBJ2-4, with 10 positions matching TRBD1. Germline CDR1 and CDR2: MGHDK and SYGVNS. This CDR3 region has 16 residues. V dropped 2 bases and J dropped 6; count of bases not matched to a gene: 7. In DNA, the CDR3 is TGTGCCAGCAGTGAACACGCCGGGACAGGGGTAAACATTCAGTACTTC. This sequence encodes CASSEHAGTGVNIQYF.

V usage is TRBV5-4 and J usage is TRBJ1-4; D perhaps matches TRBD1 (6 bases). Germline V gives CDR1 SGHNT, CDR2 YYREEE (reference sequence). This CDR3 is built from 15 residues. V lost 2 bases and J lost 7, with 15 bases in between. The CDR3 DNA reads TGTGCCAGCAGCTTACAACAGGGTTCGGGTGAAAAACTGTTTTTT. Amino acids: CASSLQQGSGEKLFF.

This rearrangement joins TRBV18 to TRBJ2-3; 7 nucleotides line up with TRBD2. This CDR3 has 14 residues. V was clipped by 3 bases and J by 2 bases; unmatched bases: 2. The germline V gene has CDR1 KGHSH and CDR2 LQKENI. The CDR3 loop is CASSPAGVTDTQYF. The CDR3 DNA follows: TGTGCCAGCTCACCTGCGGGGGTCACAGATACGCAGTATTTT.

V is TRBV3-1 (or the pseudogene TRBV3-2) and J is TRBJ2-7; unclear D gene. The CDR3 spans 15 residues. V was cut by 0 bases and J by 3 bases, with 12 bases left in between. From germline, CDR1 is LGHDT and CDR2 YNNKEL (reference sequence). CDR3 loop: CASSQELGSYYEQYF. The CDR3 bases are TGTGCCAGCAGCCAAGAATTGGGCAGCTACTACGAGCAGTACTTC.

This CDR3 reads CASSLIYKGSYEQYF. CDR3 in DNA: TGTGCCAGCAGCTTGATATACAAGGGGTCCTACGAGCAGTACTTC. This chain links TRBV5-4 with TRBJ2-7, with D perhaps matching TRBD1 (5 bases). The CDR3 runs to 15 residues. Germline-derived CDR1 and CDR2 are SGHNT and YYREEE (reference sequence). The V and J ends lost 1 base and 1 base respectively, with 12 bases between them.

J is TRBJ1-3 and V is TRBV12-3 or TRBV12-4; D is unresolved. This CDR3 is built from 12 residues. Trimming stripped 5 bases from V and 2 bases from J, with 4 bases between. CDR3 in amino acids: CASSPTGNTIYF. CDR3 DNA sequence: TGTGCCAGCAGTCCCACTGGAAACACCATATATTTT.

This clone has only a few counts. This chain joins TRBV27 and TRBJ1-5; D not resolved. V lost 2 bases and J lost 1, with 6 bases in between. The CDR3 has 14 residues. The germline CDR1 and CDR2 sequences are MNHEY and SMNVEV (reference sequence). The CDR3 reads CASSLTASNQPQHF. In DNA form, the CDR3 reads TGTGCCAGCAGTTTAACAGCCAGCAATCAGCCCCAGCATTTT.

Written as DNA, the CDR3 is TGTGCCAGCAGTCCCTCCGGGACAGGGGGAGTCACAGATACGCAGTATTTT. Encoded protein: CASSPSGTGGVTDTQYF. The chain links TRBV7-9 to TRBJ2-3; 11 bases are a match to TRBD1. After removal of 6 bases from V and 2 bases from J, the junction contained 10 bases not matched to a gene. The CDR3 has 17 amino acids. CDR1 and CDR2 from the germline V gene are SEHNR and FQNEAQ (reference sequence).

The V and J genes are TRBV5-6 and TRBJ2-5; maybe TRBD1 (6 bases). The length of the CDR3 is 14 residues. V was trimmed by 4 bases and J by 5 bases, leaving 15 bases between them. Germline V gene data show CDR1 as SGHDT and CDR2 as YYEEEE. CDR3 nucleotides: TGTGCCAGCAGCCCGCTAGGGGGTTCGGAGACCCAGTACTTC. Translated: CASSPLGGSETQYF.

The V gene is TRBV18, the J gene TRBJ1-5; perhaps TRBD1 as D (6 bases). V shed 5 bases and J shed 6 bases, with 14 bases lying between them. The CDR3 sequence is 14 residues long. Germline assignment: CDR1 KGHSH and CDR2 LQKENI. The CDR3 reads CASSASGDSQPQHF. The CDR3 DNA follows: TGTGCCAGCTCAGCCTCAGGGGATAGTCAGCCCCAGCATTTT.